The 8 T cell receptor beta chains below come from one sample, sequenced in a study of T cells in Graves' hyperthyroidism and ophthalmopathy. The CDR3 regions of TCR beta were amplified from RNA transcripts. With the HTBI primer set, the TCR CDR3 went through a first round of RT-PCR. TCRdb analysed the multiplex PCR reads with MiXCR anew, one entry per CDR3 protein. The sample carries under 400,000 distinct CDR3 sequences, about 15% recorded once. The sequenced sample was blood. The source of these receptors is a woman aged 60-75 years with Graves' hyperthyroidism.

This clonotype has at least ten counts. The CDR3 loop reads CASSRGEEGNGYTF. CDR3 sequence (DNA): TGTGCCAGCTCACGGGGCGAGGAGGGCAACGGCTACACCTTC. This chain connects TRBV18 to TRBJ1-2, with a possible D match to TRBD1 (5 bases). CDR1 is KGHSH, CDR2 LQKENI, per germline. The CDR3 is 14 residues long. V dropped 4 bases and J dropped 8 bases, with 17 bases sitting between them.

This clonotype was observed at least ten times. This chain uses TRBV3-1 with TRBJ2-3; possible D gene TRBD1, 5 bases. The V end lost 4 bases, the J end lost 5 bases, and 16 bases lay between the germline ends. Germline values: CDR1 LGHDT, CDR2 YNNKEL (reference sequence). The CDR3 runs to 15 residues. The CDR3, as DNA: TGTGCCAGCAGCCCGTTCCGTTTTGGACAAGATACGCAGTATTTT. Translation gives CASSPFRFGQDTQYF.

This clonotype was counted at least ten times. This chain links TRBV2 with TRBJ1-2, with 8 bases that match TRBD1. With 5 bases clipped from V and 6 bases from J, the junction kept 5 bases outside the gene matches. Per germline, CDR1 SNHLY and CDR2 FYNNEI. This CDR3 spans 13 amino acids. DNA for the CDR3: TGTGCCAGCAGTTGGACAGGGAAGGATGGCTACACCTTC. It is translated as CASSWTGKDGYTF.

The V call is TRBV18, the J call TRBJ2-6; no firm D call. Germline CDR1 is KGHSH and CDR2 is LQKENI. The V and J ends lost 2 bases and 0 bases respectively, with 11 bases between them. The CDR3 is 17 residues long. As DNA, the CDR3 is TGTGCCAGCTCACCAAGGGCCGCCGACTCTGGGGCCAACGTCCTGACTTTC. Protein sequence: CASSPRAADSGANVLTF. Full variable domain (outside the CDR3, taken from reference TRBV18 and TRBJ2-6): NAGVMQNPRHLVRRRGQEARLRCSPMKGHSHVYWYRQLPEEGLKFMVYLQKENIIDESGMPKERFSAEFPKEGPSILRIQQVVRGDSAAYFCASSPRAADSGANVLTFGAGSRLTVL.

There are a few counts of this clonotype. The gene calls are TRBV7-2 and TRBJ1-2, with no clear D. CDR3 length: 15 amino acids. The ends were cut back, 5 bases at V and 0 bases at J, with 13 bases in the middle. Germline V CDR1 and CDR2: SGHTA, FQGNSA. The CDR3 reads CASSRGGQTNYGYTF. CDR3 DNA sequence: TGTGCCAGCAGCCGTGGTGGGCAGACTAACTATGGCTACACCTTC.

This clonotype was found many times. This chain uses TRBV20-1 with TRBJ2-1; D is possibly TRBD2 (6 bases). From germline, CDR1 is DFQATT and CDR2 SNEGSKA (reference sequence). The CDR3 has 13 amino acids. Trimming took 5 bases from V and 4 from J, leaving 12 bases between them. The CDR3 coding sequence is TGCAGTGCTCGGCGGGACCTATACAATGAGCAGTTCTTC. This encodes CSARRDLYNEQFF.

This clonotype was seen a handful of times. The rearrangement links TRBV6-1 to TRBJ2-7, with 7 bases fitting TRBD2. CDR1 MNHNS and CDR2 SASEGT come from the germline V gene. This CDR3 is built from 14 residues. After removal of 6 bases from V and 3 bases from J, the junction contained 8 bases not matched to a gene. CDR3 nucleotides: TGTGCCAGCAGCCCCCCCGGGGGGAACTACGAGCAGTACTTC. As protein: CASSPPGGNYEQYF.

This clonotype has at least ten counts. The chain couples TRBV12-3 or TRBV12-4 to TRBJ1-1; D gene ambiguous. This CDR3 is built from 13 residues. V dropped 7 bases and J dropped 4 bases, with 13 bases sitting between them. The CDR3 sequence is CASKAALGTEAFF. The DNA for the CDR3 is TGTGCCAGCAAGGCAGCCCTGGGCACTGAAGCTTTCTTT.